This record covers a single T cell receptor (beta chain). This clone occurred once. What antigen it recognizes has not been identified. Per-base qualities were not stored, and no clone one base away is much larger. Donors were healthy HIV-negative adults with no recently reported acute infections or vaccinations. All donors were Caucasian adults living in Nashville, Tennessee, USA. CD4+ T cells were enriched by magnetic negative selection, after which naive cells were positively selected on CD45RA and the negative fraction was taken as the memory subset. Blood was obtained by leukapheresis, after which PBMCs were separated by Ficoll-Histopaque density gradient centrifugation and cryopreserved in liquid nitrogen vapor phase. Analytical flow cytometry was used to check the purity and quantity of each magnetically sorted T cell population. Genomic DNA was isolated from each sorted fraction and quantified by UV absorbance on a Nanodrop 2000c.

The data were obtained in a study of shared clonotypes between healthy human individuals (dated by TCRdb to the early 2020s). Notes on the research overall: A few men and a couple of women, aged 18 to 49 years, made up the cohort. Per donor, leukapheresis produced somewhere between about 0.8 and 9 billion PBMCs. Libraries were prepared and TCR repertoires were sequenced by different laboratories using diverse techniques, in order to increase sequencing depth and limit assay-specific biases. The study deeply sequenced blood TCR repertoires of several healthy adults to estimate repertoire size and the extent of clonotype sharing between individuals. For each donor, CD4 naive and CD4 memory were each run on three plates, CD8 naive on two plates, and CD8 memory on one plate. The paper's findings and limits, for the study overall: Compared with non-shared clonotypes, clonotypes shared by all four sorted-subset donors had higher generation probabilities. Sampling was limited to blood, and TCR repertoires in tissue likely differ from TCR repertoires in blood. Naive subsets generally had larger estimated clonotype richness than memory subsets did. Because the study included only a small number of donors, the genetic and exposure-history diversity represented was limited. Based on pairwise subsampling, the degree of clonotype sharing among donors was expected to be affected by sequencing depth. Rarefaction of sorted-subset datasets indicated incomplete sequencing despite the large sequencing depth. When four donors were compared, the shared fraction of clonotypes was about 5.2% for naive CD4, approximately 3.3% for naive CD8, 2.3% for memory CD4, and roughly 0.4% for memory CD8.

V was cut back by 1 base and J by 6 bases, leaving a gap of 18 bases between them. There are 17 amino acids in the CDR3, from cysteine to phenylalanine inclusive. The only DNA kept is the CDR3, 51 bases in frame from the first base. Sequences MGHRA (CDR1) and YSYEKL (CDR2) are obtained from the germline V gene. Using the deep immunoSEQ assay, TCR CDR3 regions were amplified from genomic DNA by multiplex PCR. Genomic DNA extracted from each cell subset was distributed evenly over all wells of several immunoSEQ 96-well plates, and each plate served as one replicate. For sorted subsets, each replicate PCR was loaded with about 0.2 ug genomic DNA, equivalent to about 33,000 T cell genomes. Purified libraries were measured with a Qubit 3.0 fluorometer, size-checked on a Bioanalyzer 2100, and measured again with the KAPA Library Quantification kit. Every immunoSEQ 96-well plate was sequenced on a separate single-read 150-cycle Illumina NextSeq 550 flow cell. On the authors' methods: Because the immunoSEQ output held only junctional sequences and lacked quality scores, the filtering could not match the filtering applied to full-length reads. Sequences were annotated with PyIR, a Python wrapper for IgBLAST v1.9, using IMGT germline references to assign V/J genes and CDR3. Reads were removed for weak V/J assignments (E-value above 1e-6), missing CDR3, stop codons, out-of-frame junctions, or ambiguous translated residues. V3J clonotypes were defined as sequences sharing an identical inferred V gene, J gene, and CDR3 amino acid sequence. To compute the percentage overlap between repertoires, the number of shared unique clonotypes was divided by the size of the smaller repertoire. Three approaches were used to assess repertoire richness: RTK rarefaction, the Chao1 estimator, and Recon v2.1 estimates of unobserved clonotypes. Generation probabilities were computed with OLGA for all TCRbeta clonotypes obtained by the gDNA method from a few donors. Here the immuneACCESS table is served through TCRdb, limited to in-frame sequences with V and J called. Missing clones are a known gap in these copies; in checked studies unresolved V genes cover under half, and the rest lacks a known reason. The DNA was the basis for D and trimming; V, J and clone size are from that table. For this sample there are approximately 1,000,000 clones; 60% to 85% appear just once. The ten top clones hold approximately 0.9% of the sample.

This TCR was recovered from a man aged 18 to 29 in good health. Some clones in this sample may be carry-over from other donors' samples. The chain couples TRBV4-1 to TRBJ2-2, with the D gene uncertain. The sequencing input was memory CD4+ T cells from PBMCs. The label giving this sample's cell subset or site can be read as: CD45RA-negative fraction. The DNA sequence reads TGCGCCAGCAGCCAAGGGGCGGAAAAGAGAGGCGCCGGGGAGCTGTTTTTT. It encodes CASSQGAEKRGAGELFF.